These T cell receptor beta chains were read from a single sample in a study of blood T cell repertoires in COVID-19. Using immunoSEQ multiplex PCR, the repertoire was profiled, and TCRdb retains in-frame clones only, with some absent. The sample has 350,000 to 450,000 clones, approximately 86% seen once. What was sequenced was peripheral blood. Receptor source: a woman aged 55-75 years with COVID-19, enrolled during active disease. Both conserved end residues are part of each CDR3. A D gene is named only where the DNA matches it firmly. Size tells how often a clone was seen (once, few, many) or the class of an expanded clone, and some rows leave it out.

clone size	D gene	J gene	V gene	CDR3 protein	CDR3 DNA
-	-	TRBJ2-5	TRBV13	CASSQQGLETQYF	TGTGCCAGCAGCCAGCAGGGACTAGAGACCCAGTACTTC
-	TRBD1	TRBJ1-2	TRBV6-1	CASSEAYFSGGGGGYTF	TGTGCCAGCAGTGAAGCCTATTTCTCAGGGGGCGGTGGTGGCTACACCTTC
-	TRBD1	TRBJ1-1	TRBV5-1	CASTESGGAGGTEAFF	TGCGCCAGCACCGAGTCAGGGGGCGCCGGGGGCACTGAAGCTTTCTTT
few	TRBD1	TRBJ1-6	TRBV7-9	CASSSSRTGVGSPLHF	TGTGCCAGCAGCTCCAGTAGGACAGGGGTTGGTTCACCCCTCCACTTT
-	-	TRBJ1-2	TRBV30	CAWTDQGLGYTF	TGTGCCTGGACTGATCAGGGGCTTGGCTACACCTTC
-	TRBD1	TRBJ1-5	TRBV19	CASNNRGPQPQHF	TGTGCCAGTAATAACAGGGGGCCTCAGCCCCAGCATTTT
-	TRBD2	TRBJ2-3	TRBV5-1	CASSLGSGGAGITDTQYF	TGCGCCAGCAGCTTGGGTAGCGGGGGGGCCGGTATCACAGATACGCAGTATTTT
-	-	TRBJ1-2	TRBV4-1	CASSQVGRMTSRVNYGYTF	TGCGCCAGCAGCCAAGTCGGCCGTATGACCTCCCGGGTGAACTATGGCTACACCTTC
-	TRBD2	TRBJ2-5	TRBV6-2/TRBV6-3	CASSKLAVQSETQYF	TGTGCCAGCAGTAAACTAGCGGTTCAATCGGAGACCCAGTACTTC
-	-	TRBJ1-6	TRBV4-1	CASSQGRGGRGSPLHF	TGCGCCAGCAGCCAAGGTAGAGGGGGGAGGGGTTCACCCCTCCACTTT
-	-	TRBJ1-5	TRBV4-1	CASSPKFSSGKNQPQHF	TGCGCCAGCAGCCCGAAGTTTTCCTCAGGGAAAAATCAGCCCCAGCATTTT
-	-	TRBJ2-3	TRBV9	CASSLAGGTDTQYF	TGTGCCAGCAGCCTAGCCGGGGGCACAGATACGCAGTATTTT
-	TRBD1	TRBJ1-5	TRBV14	CASSQVGAGTGAYSNQPQHF	TGTGCCAGCAGCCAAGTTGGAGCCGGGACAGGGGCCTATAGCAATCAGCCCCAGCATTTT
-	-	TRBJ2-7	TRBV30	CAWSSGLGNYEQYF	TGTGCCTGGAGTTCAGGGTTAGGTAACTACGAGCAGTACTTC
-	-	TRBJ2-2	TRBV28	CASSRFSTGVTGELFF	TGTGCCAGCAGCCGATTCTCGACAGGCGTCACCGGGGAGCTGTTTTTT
-	-	TRBJ2-3	TRBV5-1	CASSLAGLSAQYF	TGCGCCAGCAGCTTGGCGGGGTTAAGTGCGCAGTATTTT
-	-	TRBJ2-7	TRBV5-4	CASNKDPGGGYEQYF	TGTGCCAGCAACAAAGACCCGGGGGGCGGATACGAGCAGTACTTC
once	TRBD1	TRBJ2-3	TRBV7-9	CASSLSLGGDTDTQYF	TGTGCCAGCAGCTTGTCACTAGGGGGCGATACAGATACGCAGTATTTT
-	-	TRBJ1-4	TRBV6-5	CASSYAGHFGEKLFF	TGTGCCAGCAGTTACGCTGGACATTTTGGTGAAAAACTGTTTTTT
-	TRBD1	TRBJ1-2	TRBV4-1	CASSQGPQGVNGYTF	TGCGCCAGCAGCCAAGGTCCCCAGGGGGTTAATGGCTACACCTTC
-	-	TRBJ2-7	TRBV5-6	CASSWRETYEQYF	TGTGCCAGCAGCTGGAGGGAAACCTACGAGCAGTACTTC
-	-	TRBJ1-2	TRBV6-2/TRBV6-3	CASSFTWMDSANYGYTF	TGTGCCAGCAGCTTTACCTGGATGGACTCTGCTAACTATGGCTACACCTTC
-	TRBD2	TRBJ2-7	TRBV7-2	CASSLTEAGGLSYEQYF	TGTGCCAGCAGCCTAACTGAAGCGGGGGGCCTCTCCTACGAGCAGTACTTC
-	TRBD2	TRBJ2-3	TRBV2	CASTPLAASTDTQYF	TGTGCCAGCACCCCACTAGCGGCCAGCACAGATACGCAGTATTTT
-	-	TRBJ2-3	TRBV12-3/TRBV12-4	CASSFRDTQYF	TGTGCCAGCAGTTTTCGTGATACGCAGTATTTT
-	-	TRBJ2-3	TRBV6-1	CASSEQRSVYSSTDTQYF	TGTGCCAGCAGTGAACAGCGGTCAGTCTACTCTAGCACAGATACGCAGTATTTT
-	-	TRBJ1-5	TRBV12-3/TRBV12-4	CASSTWGDQPQHF	TGTGCCAGCAGTACATGGGGGGATCAGCCCCAGCATTTT
once	-	TRBJ1-5	TRBV28	CASTQTVYSNQPQHF	TGTGCCAGCACCCAGACAGTGTATAGCAATCAGCCCCAGCATTTT
-	-	TRBJ1-2	TRBV5-4	CASSLTYTGNYGYTF	TGTGCCAGCAGCTTGACCTATACAGGGAACTATGGCTACACCTTC
few	-	TRBJ2-2	TRBV20-1	CSAIFAGELFF	TGCAGTGCTATATTCGCCGGGGAGCTGTTTTTT
-	-	TRBJ1-5	TRBV5-8	CASSLRPSGNQPQHF	TGTGCCAGCAGCCTCCGGCCTAGCGGCAATCAGCCCCAGCATTTT
-	TRBD2	TRBJ2-7	TRBV4-3	CASSALAGIYYEQYF	TGCGCCAGCTCAGCATTAGCGGGCATCTACTACGAGCAGTACTTC
-	TRBD1	TRBJ2-1	TRBV10-3	CAIRTGQGDNEQFF	TGTGCCATCAGAACGGGACAGGGGGACAATGAGCAGTTCTTC
-	-	TRBJ1-2	TRBV12-3/TRBV12-4	CASSALGGGGYTF	TGTGCCAGCAGTGCCTTGGGGGGAGGGGGCTACACCTTC
once	TRBD1	TRBJ1-2	TRBV11-2	CASSLGDRGRYTF	TGTGCCAGCAGCTTGGGGGACAGGGGACGCTACACCTTC
once	TRBD1	TRBJ1-2	TRBV30	CASSGTGLYGYTF	TGTGCCTCTTCCGGGACAGGGTTATATGGCTACACCTTC
-	-	TRBJ1-2	TRBV3-1/TRBV3-2	CASSQAAQGYGYTF	TGTGCCAGCAGCCAAGCAGCACAGGGCTATGGCTACACCTTC
once	TRBD2	TRBJ2-7	TRBV14	CASSQHGTSDYEQYF	TGTGCCAGCAGCCAACACGGGACTAGTGACTACGAGCAGTACTTC
-	-	TRBJ1-2	TRBV12-3/TRBV12-4	CASSLRVNYGYTF	TGTGCCAGCAGTCTGAGGGTCAACTATGGCTACACCTTC
-	-	TRBJ2-7	TRBV27	CASRRGRTYEQYF	TGTGCCAGCAGGCGGGGACGGACCTACGAGCAGTACTTC
-	TRBD1	TRBJ1-2	TRBV19	CASRDRGYGYTF	TGTGCCAGCCGGGACAGGGGATATGGCTACACCTTC
-	-	TRBJ1-5	TRBV7-2	CASSLRRGDQPQHF	TGTGCCAGCAGCCTGCGGCGGGGGGATCAGCCCCAGCATTTT
-	TRBD1	TRBJ1-2	TRBV5-6	CASSLYDRVDYGYTF	TGTGCCAGCAGCCTATACGACAGGGTCGACTATGGCTACACCTTC
-	-	TRBJ2-3	TRBV7-9	CASSSGHYTDTQYF	TGTGCCAGCAGCTCCGGACATTACACAGATACGCAGTATTTT
-	-	TRBJ2-7	TRBV3-1/TRBV3-2	CASSSPLLTHEQYF	TGTGCCAGCAGCTCCCCCCTCCTTACACACGAGCAGTACTTC
-	TRBD2	TRBJ2-1	TRBV9	CASGSLAAYNEQFF	TGTGCCAGCGGATCGCTAGCGGCCTACAATGAGCAGTTCTTC